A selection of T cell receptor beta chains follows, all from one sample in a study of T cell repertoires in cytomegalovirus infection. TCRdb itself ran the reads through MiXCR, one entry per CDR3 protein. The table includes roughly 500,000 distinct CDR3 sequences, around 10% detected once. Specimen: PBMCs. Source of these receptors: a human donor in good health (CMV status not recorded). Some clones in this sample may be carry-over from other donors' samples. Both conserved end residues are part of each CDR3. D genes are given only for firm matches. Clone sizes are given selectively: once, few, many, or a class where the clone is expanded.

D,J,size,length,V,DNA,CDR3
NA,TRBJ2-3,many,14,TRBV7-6,TGTGCCAGCAGCGCTGGACTGGGGGCAGATACGCAGTATTTT,CASSAGLGADTQYF
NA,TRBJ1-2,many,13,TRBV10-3,TGTGCCGCCGGCCGGGGAGCGGACTATGGCTACACCTTC,CAAGRGADYGYTF
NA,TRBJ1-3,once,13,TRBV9,TGTGCCAGCAGCGTAGCTACGGAGAACACCATATATTTT,CASSVATENTIYF
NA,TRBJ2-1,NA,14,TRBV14,TGTGCCAGCAGCCTTTCCGTTTTGGGGAATGAGCGGTTCTTC,CASSLSVLGNERFF
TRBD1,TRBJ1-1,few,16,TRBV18,TGTGCCAGCTCACCGGGACAGCTTGCCATGAACACTGAAGCTTTCTTT,CASSPGQLAMNTEAFF
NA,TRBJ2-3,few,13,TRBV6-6,TGTGCCAGCATAAGGGCATCGACAGATACGCAGTATTTT,CASIRASTDTQYF
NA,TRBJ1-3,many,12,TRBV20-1,TGCAGTGCTAGGTTCCAAAGAAACACCATATATTTT,CSARFQRNTIYF
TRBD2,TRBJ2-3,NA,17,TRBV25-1,TGTGCCAGCAGTGAATCCGAGGAGCGGGAGGGGTTAGATACGCAGTATTTT,CASSESEEREGLDTQYF
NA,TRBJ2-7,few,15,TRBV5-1,TGCGCCAGCAGCTTGTTTGTAGGGAGTAAGGCCGAGCAGTACTTC,CASSLFVGSKAEQYF
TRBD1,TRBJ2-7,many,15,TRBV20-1,TGCAGTGCTCGGACAGGGGGCGATCCGGCCTACGAGCAGTACTTC,CSARTGGDPAYEQYF
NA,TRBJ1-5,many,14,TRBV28,TGTGCCAGCAGTACTCAGGGTAGCAATCAGCCCCAGCATTTT,CASSTQGSNQPQHF
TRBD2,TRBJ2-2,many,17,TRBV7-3,TGTGCCAGCAGCGGAAGGACTAGCGGGAGTCGCGGCGGGGAGCTGTTTTTT,CASSGRTSGSRGGELFF
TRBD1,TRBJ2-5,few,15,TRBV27,TGTGCCAGCAGTTTCCTAAGGGACAGCGAAGAGACCCAGTACTTC,CASSFLRDSEETQYF
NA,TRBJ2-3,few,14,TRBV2,TGTGCCAGCAGTGAAGGGGCCTTCACAGATACGCAGTATTTT,CASSEGAFTDTQYF
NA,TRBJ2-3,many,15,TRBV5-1,TGCGCCAGCAGATCCACGGGACAATCGGCAGATACGCAGTATTTT,CASRSTGQSADTQYF
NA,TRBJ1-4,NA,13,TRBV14,TGTGCCAGCAGCTGGGCTCTGAATGAAAAACTGTTTTTT,CASSWALNEKLFF
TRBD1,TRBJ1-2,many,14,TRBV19,TGTGCCAGTAGTGCTACCAGGGGGCCCTATGGCTACACCTTC,CASSATRGPYGYTF
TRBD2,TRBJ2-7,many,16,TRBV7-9,TGTGCCAGCAGCCCTGGTAGCGGGAGGTCCGACTACGAGCAGTACTTC,CASSPGSGRSDYEQYF
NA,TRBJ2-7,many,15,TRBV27,TGTGCCAGCAGTTTGACGCGCGCGCTCCCCTACGAGCAGTACTTC,CASSLTRALPYEQYF
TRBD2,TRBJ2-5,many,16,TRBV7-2,TGTGCCAGCAGCGCCCGACTAGCGGGAGGCCGGGAGACCCAGTACTTC,CASSARLAGGRETQYF
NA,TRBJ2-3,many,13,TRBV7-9,TGTGCCAGCTCCGCAGGGGTGACAGATACGCAGTATTTT,CASSAGVTDTQYF
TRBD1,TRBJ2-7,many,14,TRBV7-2,TGTGCCAGCAGCCGGCAGGGGGCCTCCTACGAGCAGTACTTC,CASSRQGASYEQYF
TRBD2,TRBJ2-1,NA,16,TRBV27,TGTGCCAGCAGTTTATGGGTAGCGGGAGTTCAAAATGAGCAGTTCTTC,CASSLWVAGVQNEQFF
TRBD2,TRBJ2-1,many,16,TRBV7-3,TGTGCCAGCAGCTTACAAGCGGGAGGGACCTACAATGAGCAGTTCTTC,CASSLQAGGTYNEQFF
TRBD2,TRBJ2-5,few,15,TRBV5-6,TGTGCCAGCAGCGGTGCGGGGGTTGGTCAGGAGACCCAGTACTTC,CASSGAGVGQETQYF
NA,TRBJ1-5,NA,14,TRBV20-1,TGCAGTGCTAGTGCCGGGGGTCGCAATCAGCCCCAGCATTTT,CSASAGGRNQPQHF
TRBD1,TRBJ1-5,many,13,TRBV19,TGTGCCAGTAGTGCAGGGGGGGGTCAGCCCCAGCATTTT,CASSAGGGQPQHF
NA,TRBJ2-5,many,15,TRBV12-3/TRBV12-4,TGTGCCAGCAGTTCATCGGGGGCTAGAGATGAGACCCAGTACTTC,CASSSSGARDETQYF
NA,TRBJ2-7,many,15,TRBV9,TGTGCCAGCAGCGTAGGAAGCGGGCCTTCCTACGAGCAGTACTTC,CASSVGSGPSYEQYF
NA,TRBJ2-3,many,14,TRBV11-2,TGTGCCAGCAGCTTAGATGGGGCGTCGGATACGCAGTATTTT,CASSLDGASDTQYF
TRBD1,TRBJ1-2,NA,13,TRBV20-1,TGCAGTGCTAGAGGACAGGGGGACTATGGCTACACCTTC,CSARGQGDYGYTF
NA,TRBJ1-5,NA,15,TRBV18,TGTGCCAGCTCACTGGAGGGGGATGGAAATCAGCCCCAGCATTTT,CASSLEGDGNQPQHF
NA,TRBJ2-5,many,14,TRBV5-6,TGTGCCAGCAGCTTGTGGTACAACCAAGAGACCCAGTACTTC,CASSLWYNQETQYF
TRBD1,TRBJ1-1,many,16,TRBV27,TGTGCCAGCAGTTCCACACCGGGACAGGCGAACACTGAAGCTTTCTTT,CASSSTPGQANTEAFF
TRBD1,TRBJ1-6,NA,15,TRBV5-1,TGCGCCAGCAGCGAGAAGGGACAGGGTGGGTCACCCCTCCACTTT,CASSEKGQGGSPLHF
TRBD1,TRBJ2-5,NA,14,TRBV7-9,TGTGCCAGCAGCTTACTGGACAGGGATGAGACCCAGTACTTC,CASSLLDRDETQYF
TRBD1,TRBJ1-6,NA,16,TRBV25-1,TGTGCCAGCAGTGATCCAGGACAGGGGGATAATTCACCCCTCCACTTT,CASSDPGQGDNSPLHF
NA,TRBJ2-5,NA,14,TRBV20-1,TGCAGTGCTAGAGGGGGGGCGAGACAAGAGACCCAGTACTTC,CSARGGARQETQYF
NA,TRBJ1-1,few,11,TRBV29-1,TGCAGCGTTGATAAGGGGACCGGGGCTTTCTTT,CSVDKGTGAFF
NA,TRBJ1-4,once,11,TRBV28,TGTGCCAGCAGTTTCCTTGAAAAACTGTTTTTT,CASSFLEKLFF
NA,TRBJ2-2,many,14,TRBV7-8,TGTGCCAGCAGCTTGGTGGGGCGGACCGGGGAGCTGTTTTTT,CASSLVGRTGELFF
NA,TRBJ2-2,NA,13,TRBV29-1,TGCAGCGGTACAACAGGGAAGTCCGGGGAGCTGTTTTTT,CSGTTGKSGELFF
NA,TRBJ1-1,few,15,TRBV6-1,TGTGCCAGCAGTGAAGCGGAGGACAGGAACACTGAAGCTTTCTTT,CASSEAEDRNTEAFF
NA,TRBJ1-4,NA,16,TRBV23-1,TGCGCCAGCAGTCAATCAGGACAGAGAACTAATGAAAAACTGTTTTTT,CASSQSGQRTNEKLFF
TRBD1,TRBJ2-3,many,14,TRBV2,TGTGCCAGCAGTGAGGAAGGGGGCGCCGATACGCAGTATTTT,CASSEEGGADTQYF
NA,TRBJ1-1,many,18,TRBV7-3,TGTGCCAGCAGCTTAGAGGGACACCTTAAAAGGGGGGACACTGAAGCTTTCTTT,CASSLEGHLKRGDTEAFF
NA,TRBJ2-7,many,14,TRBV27,TGTGCCAGCAGTTTAAACCAAAACTCTTACGAGCAGTACTTC,CASSLNQNSYEQYF
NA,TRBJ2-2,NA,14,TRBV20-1,TGCAGTGCTAATAGCCCAACCGGGACCGGGGAGCTGTTTTTT,CSANSPTGTGELFF
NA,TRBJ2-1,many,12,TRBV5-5,TGTGCCAGCAGTTGGAGGGGTGATGAGCAGTTCTTC,CASSWRGDEQFF
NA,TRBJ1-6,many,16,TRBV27,TGTGCCAGCAGTCCGGGGACACGAGCGGGAAATTCACCCCTCCACTTT,CASSPGTRAGNSPLHF
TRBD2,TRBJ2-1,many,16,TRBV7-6,TGTGCCAGCAGCTTTGTAGCGGGGGGAGGCCACAATGAGCAGTTCTTC,CASSFVAGGGHNEQFF